The 10 T cell receptor beta chains in this list originate from one sample, sequenced in a study of blood T cell repertoires in COVID-19. Generated by immunoSEQ multiplex PCR, the TCRdb table keeps only in-frame clones and is missing some. Of under 250,000 clones in the sample, 80% are singletons; the top ten hold roughly 4.5%. Specimen: PBMCs or T cells enriched from blood (not recorded which). The receptors come from a man aged 25 to 45 with acute COVID-19.

This chain connects TRBV5-1 to TRBJ1-6; TRBD1 aligns across 7 bases. The CDR3 consists of 15 residues. After removal of 4 bases from V and 7 bases from J, the junction contained 8 bases not matched to a gene. Germline V gene sequence: CDR1 SGHRS, CDR2 YFSETQ. The DNA for the CDR3 is TGCGCCAGCAGCCTTCAGGGGGATGGGAATTCACCCCTCCACTTT. Its translation is CASSLQGDGNSPLHF.

The V gene is TRBV19, the J gene TRBJ2-5; 7 nucleotides match TRBD1. Germline trimming cut 6 bases from V and 3 bases from J; bases unmatched to any gene: 4. CDR1 LNHDA and CDR2 SQIVND come from the germline V gene (reference sequence). The CDR3 sequence is 13 residues long. CDR3 DNA sequence: TGTGCCAGTAGGCTTACAGGGGAAGAGACCCAGTACTTC. Amino acid sequence: CASRLTGEETQYF. Full variable domain (missing parts from reference TRBV19 and TRBJ2-5): DGGITQSPKYLFRKEGQNVTLSCEQNLNHDAMYWYRQDPGQGLRLIYYSQIVNDFQKGDIAEGYSVSREKKESFPLTVTSAQKNPTAFYLCASRLTGEETQYFGPGTRLLVL.

The V gene is TRBV25-1, the J gene TRBJ2-7, with D perhaps TRBD2 (5 bases). The V end was cut by 6 bases, the J end by 5 bases, with 14 bases between. The V gene's germline CDR1 is MGHDK and CDR2 SYGVNS. This CDR3 region has 13 residues. CDR3 sequence reads: CASRVVGLDEQYF. The CDR3 region has the DNA TGTGCCAGCAGGGTCGTCGGACTCGACGAGCAGTACTTC.

V and J are TRBV25-1 and TRBJ1-1; no reliable D call. V gave up 5 bases and J gave up 2 bases, with 15 bases separating them. This CDR3 spans 15 amino acids. From germline, CDR1 is MGHDK and CDR2 SYGVNS. Here the CDR3 DNA reads TGTGCCAGCAGTTGGGAAGCGGGCGGAAACACTGAAGCTTTCTTT. This gives the protein CASSWEAGGNTEAFF.

The rearrangement joins TRBV12-2 to TRBJ2-4; TRBD2 is the table's D call, not checked against the DNA. TRBV12-2 is marked as a pseudogene. The CDR3 runs to 11 residues. This CDR3 reads CASLIHGIQYF. The CDR3 DNA reads TGTGCAAGTCTCATCCACGGCATTCAGTACTTC.

The V call is TRBV19, the J call TRBJ1-3, with a weak D call TRBD1 (5 bases). Germline CDR1 reads LNHDA; CDR2 reads SQIVND (reference sequence). Trimming pared 7 bases from V and 6 bases from J, leaving 25 bases between. This CDR3 comprises 17 residues. The CDR3 nucleotides read TGTGCCAGTACCCTCTCCCGGGGGAAGGGTTTATTAAACACCATATATTTT. Protein sequence: CASTLSRGKGLLNTIYF.

The chain recombines TRBV6-5 with TRBJ2-7, with 11 bases fitting TRBD2. The CDR3 extends over 16 amino acids. Germline lookup yields CDR1 MNHEY and CDR2 SVGAGI. V trimming: 4 bases; J trimming: 2 bases; junction bases outside the gene matches: 7. The DNA for the CDR3 is TGTGCCAGCAGTTCCCACACTAGCGGGGGAACCTACGAGCAGTACTTC. It encodes CASSSHTSGGTYEQYF.

The chain combines TRBV18 with TRBJ2-7, with D maybe TRBD2 (5 bases). Germline assignment: CDR1 KGHSH and CDR2 LQKENI. There are 13 residues in the CDR3. The V and J ends lost 6 bases and 6 bases respectively, with 15 bases between them. CDR3 coding DNA: TGTGCCAGCTCCGAGAGGGCGGCCGGCGAGCAGTACTTC. The encoded protein is CASSERAAGEQYF.

This sequence joins TRBV29-1 and TRBJ2-7; 14 nucleotides match TRBD2. The V gene's germline CDR1 is SQVTM and CDR2 ANQGSEA. CDR3 size: 16 residues. V was clipped by 6 bases and J by 2 bases; unmatched bases: 9. CDR3 nucleotide sequence: TGCAGCGTCCCGGGACTAGCGGGGGCTCCACCCTACGAGCAGTACTTC. Its protein is CSVPGLAGAPPYEQYF.

The chain links TRBV28 to TRBJ2-3, with 7 bases lining up with TRBD1. Germline CDR1 MDHEN, CDR2 SYDVKM. The CDR3 loop spans 15 amino acids. Losses at the gene ends were 5 bases for V and 2 bases for J; bases not matched to a gene: 7. The DNA for the CDR3 is TGTGCCAGCAGTACCTCACAGGGGATCACAGATACGCAGTATTTT. As protein: CASSTSQGITDTQYF.